This T cell receptor beta chain was identified during a study of OX40 agonist ivuxolimab in advanced cancers. Concerning the study at large: Ivuxolimab was a fully human IgG2 agonistic monoclonal antibody targeting the costimulatory receptor OX40 (CD134). Intravenous ivuxolimab was administered to patients every 2 weeks at six dose levels: 0.01, 0.1, 0.3, 1.5, 3 and 10 mg/kg. Of the roughly 50 dose-escalation patients, hepatocellular carcinoma was present in roughly 19, melanoma in approximately 15, renal cell carcinoma in 9 and head and neck cancer in 9. In the dose-escalation cohort, 65% to 85% of patients were male, and the mean age was roughly 60 years with a range of roughly 20 to 85. Patients were allowed to have had prior anti-PD-1, anti-PD-L1 or anti-CTLA-4 therapy, and around two fifths of the dose-escalation patients had been treated with checkpoint inhibitors. Partial responses occurred in three dose-escalation patients: two with cutaneous melanoma and one with hepatocellular carcinoma. Peripheral TCRbeta sequencing aimed to test whether ivuxolimab altered TCR sequence diversity and caused clonal T-cell expansion. The paper describes the monotherapy dose-escalation part (N ≈ 50 patients) of the phase I trial of ivuxolimab.

Genomic DNA was isolated from the sorted cells so that the TCRbeta CDR3 region could be sequenced. The immunoSEQ Assay was used for sequencing of TCRbeta CDR3 regions. Imported from immuneACCESS, the table was reduced by TCRdb to in-frame sequences with V and J called. These copies leave out some clones; in studies compared against another copy, an unresolved V gene accounts for under half, and the cause of the remainder is not known. Recorded for this sample are 65,000 to 85,000 clones; roughly 86% of them occurred a single time. Roughly 2% of the sample is in the top ten clones. As concerns this clone: This receptor's antigen is unknown. Base-call qualities are not available, and no considerably larger clone is one nucleotide away.

General study outcomes and caveats: In the 0.1-3.0 mg/kg groups, partial responders were among the patients with the lowest normalized peripheral clonal expansion, particularly in CD8+ T cells. Low levels of normalized T-cell clonal expansion were also shown by some nonresponding patients. Which antigens the clonally expanded peripheral T cells were specific for was not determined. At doses of 0.1 to 3.0 mg/kg, clonal expansion of both CD4+ and CD8+ blood T cells was observed from baseline to week 6. After ivuxolimab, more expanded clones were found on average in CD8+ T cells than in CD4+ T cells.

The trial excluded patients who had a history of autoimmune disease or who were on systemic immunosuppression. In every dose cohort, peripheral blood was drawn for TCR sequencing at baseline, cycle 4 day 1, and cycle 7 day 1. The samples were taken from a phase I, first-in-human, multicenter, open-label dose-escalation trial of ivuxolimab. Adults with locally advanced or metastatic head and neck squamous cell, hepatocellular, melanoma or renal cell carcinoma were enrolled in the trial. Before TCR sequencing, CD4+ and CD8+ T cells were separately sorted from peripheral blood. The CDR3, from cysteine to phenylalanine, totals 14 residues. The CDR3 DNA has 42 bases and is translated from base 1. Trimming accounts for 5 bases at V and 5 bases at J, while the number of junction bases matched to no gene is 3. The germline V gene supplies CDR1 SGHTA and CDR2 FQGTGA.

This TCR was recovered from an adult with an advanced solid tumor such as melanoma, head and neck, liver or kidney cancer. The sample was CD4+ or CD8+ T cells sorted from blood, taken in a trial of the OX40 agonist ivuxolimab. The chain is assembled from TRBV7-3 and TRBJ2-2, with 9 junctional bases fitting TRBD1. The DNA is as follows: TGTGCCAGCAGCACCGGACAGGGGACCGGGGAGCTGTTTTTT. This is translated as CASSTGQGTGELFF.